One T cell receptor beta chain is described in this entry. Antigen specificity is unknown. The sample comes from a study of shared clonotypes between healthy human individuals. Study in general: For every donor, three CD4 naive, three CD4 memory, two CD8 naive and one CD8 memory plates were used. General study points: Larger estimated richness was generally recorded for naive subsets relative to memory subsets.

Each replicate PCR on the sorted subsets used around 200 ng DNA (about 30,000 T cell genomes). Assay used: immunoSEQ multiplex PCR; TCRdb lists only in-frame clones, some missing. The sample shows 550,000 to 700,000 clones, roughly 73% of them seen only once. The CDR3 has 15 residues. The junction had 5 bases not matched to a gene; V was cut back by 1 base and J by 3 bases. Germline V gives CDR1 GTSNPN, CDR2 SVGIG (reference sequence). This chain links TRBV30 with TRBJ2-7, with TRBD2 matching 11 bases. The sequenced sample consisted of memory CD4+ T cells sorted from blood. Subset meaning: CD45RA-negative fraction. The TCR comes from a woman under 40 in good health. CDR3 DNA: TGTGCCTGGAGTGGGACTAGCGGGTACGACTACGAGCAGTACTTC. Translating gives CAWSGTSGYDYEQYF.